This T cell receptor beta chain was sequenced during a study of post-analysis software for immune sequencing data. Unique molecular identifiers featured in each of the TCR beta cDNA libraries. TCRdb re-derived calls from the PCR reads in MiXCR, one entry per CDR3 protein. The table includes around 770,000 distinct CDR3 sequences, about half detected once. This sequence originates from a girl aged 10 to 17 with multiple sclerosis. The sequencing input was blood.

The CDR3 sequence is CSASAGGNTQYF. CDR3 in DNA: TGCAGTGCTTCTGCGGGAGGTAATACGCAGTATTTT. The chain joins TRBV20-1 to TRBJ2-3; 8 nucleotides agree with TRBD2. The germline CDR1 and CDR2 sequences are DFQATT and SNEGSKA (reference sequence). V lost 5 bases and J lost 7; bases outside the gene matches: 5. The CDR3 extends over 12 amino acids.